Listed here is a single TCR beta chain. Its antigen is unidentified. This sample was taken from a study of shared clonotypes between healthy human individuals. Across the study: With ages of 18 to 49, the donors were a couple of women and a few men. Study-wide findings and caveats: Clonotypes that were shared across a handful of donors made up approximately 5.1% of naive CD4 clonotypes.

The data were produced by immunoSEQ multiplex PCR, yet TCRdb's version contains in-frame clones alone and is incomplete. Found here are 300,000 or so clones, approximately 79% of them singletons; the top ten hold 10% to 13%. V was pared by 4 bases and J by 7 bases, with 17 bases between. The length of the CDR3 is 14 residues. Germline CDR1 SQVTM, CDR2 ANQGSEA. The sequencing input was memory CD4+ T cells sorted from blood. Subset noted: CD45RA-negative fraction. The TCR sequence derives from a man under 40 in good health. This chain uses TRBV29-1 with TRBJ2-1, with a weak D call TRBD2 (6 bases). CDR3 protein: CSVAAGGGGNEQFF. The CDR3 region has the DNA TGCAGCGTTGCAGCTGGCGGAGGAGGGAATGAGCAGTTCTTC.